The 18 T cell receptor beta chains presented below share a single source sample, sequenced in a study of identical twins (dated by TCRdb to 2016 to 2017). Library creation used 5' RACE. Sequenced on an Illumina HiSeq 2000. Using fastp trimming at Q25 and MiXCR clonotype assembly, TCRdb reanalyzed the public sequencing data and kept in-frame beta chains. Rows with one shared CDR3 protein collapse into an entry with the most common genes and DNA. A total of approximately 890,000 distinct CDR3 sequences appear in this sample, around 12% of them only once. About 1.5% of the sample belongs to the ten largest clones. The data also belong to a second study, concerning yellow fever vaccine responses in identical twins.

The sequenced sample was PBMCs. The receptor source for this set is a woman younger than 35 in good health.

This clonotype was seen only a few times. The chain is built from TRBV9 and TRBJ2-2, with 9 bases that match TRBD2. V was pared by 4 bases and J by 4 bases, with 11 bases of the junction left unmatched. This CDR3 is 17 amino acids long. Germline V gene sequence: CDR1 SGDLS, CDR2 YYNGEE. CDR3 DNA: TGTGCCAGCAGCCCCCGGGCTAGCGGGGTTTCCACCGGGGAGCTGTTTTTT. Translated: CASSPRASGVSTGELFF.

This chain links TRBV28 with TRBJ2-3, with 7 positions matching TRBD1. The ends lost 7 bases at V and 2 bases at J; junction bases unmatched: 9. Germline values: CDR1 MDHEN, CDR2 SYDVKM. This CDR3 comprises 15 residues. As DNA, the CDR3 is TGTGCCAGCACACAGAGGGGGCGCACCACAGATACGCAGTATTTT. Protein: CASTQRGRTTDTQYF. Full variable domain (outside the CDR3, taken from reference TRBV28 and TRBJ2-3): DVKVTQSSRYLVKRTGEKVFLECVQDMDHENMFWYRQDPGLGLRLIYFSYDVKMKEKGDIPEGYSVSREKKERFSLILESASTNQTSMYLCASTQRGRTTDTQYFGPGTRLTVL.

This rearrangement joins TRBV6-1 to TRBJ2-7; 9 positions agree with TRBD1. Germline loops: CDR1 MNHNS, CDR2 SASEGT. V lost 5 bases, J lost 4 bases, and 18 bases stayed unmatched. The CDR3 is 18 residues long. The CDR3, as DNA: TGTGCCAGCAGTCGAGGTTTGAGGAGACAGGGGGTTGAGTACGAGCAGTACGTC. Amino acids: CASSRGLRRQGVEYEQYV.

This clonotype appeared a few times. V is TRBV20-1 and J is TRBJ2-1, with no clear D. CDR3 size: 15 residues. Germline-derived CDR1 and CDR2 are DFQATT and SNEGSKA (reference sequence). Trimming shortened V by 4 bases and J by 4 bases, and 17 bases separated the two germline ends. CDR3 sequence: CSATETPLGYNEQFF. CDR3 coding DNA: TGCAGTGCTACCGAGACCCCATTGGGGTACAATGAGCAGTTCTTC.

This rearrangement joins TRBV29-1 to TRBJ2-1; 8 bases fit TRBD2. V gave up 6 bases and J gave up 4 bases; unmatched junction bases: 20. Germline CDR1 reads SQVTM; CDR2 reads ANQGSEA. The CDR3 length is 18 residues. The DNA of the CDR3 is TGCAGCGTACCCCCCCCGGGCGGGAGGTGGGGGGTTTACAATGAGCAGTTCTTC. Residues: CSVPPPGGRWGVYNEQFF.

The sample holds a few counts of this clonotype. The rearrangement uses TRBV10-3 and TRBJ1-5; no definite D call. From germline, CDR1 is ENHRY and CDR2 SYGVKD. Trimming shortened V by 5 bases and J by 3 bases, and 11 bases separated the two germline ends. The CDR3 is 14 residues long. The CDR3 sequence is CAISRGRANQPQHF. The CDR3 DNA reads as TGTGCCATCAGTAGAGGGAGGGCCAATCAGCCCCAGCATTTT.

This chain connects TRBV12-3 or TRBV12-4 to TRBJ2-1; the D gene is possibly TRBD2 (6 bases). The CDR3 loop spans 16 amino acids. V lost 6 bases to trimming and J lost 0 bases, with 15 bases between them. The DNA for the CDR3 is TGTGCCAGCAGAGACCTACTAGCCAGCTCCTACAATGAGCAGTTCTTC. This encodes CASRDLLASSYNEQFF.

This clonotype came up a few times. The chain uses TRBV6-4 and TRBJ1-1, with unresolved D. V lost 0 bases, J lost 1 base, and 3 bases lay in between. This CDR3 contains 13 residues. The V gene's germline CDR1 is MRHNA and CDR2 SNTAGT. CDR3 loop: CASSDSSNTEAFF. Written as DNA, the CDR3 is TGTGCCAGCAGTGACTCCTCGAACACTGAAGCTTTCTTT.

CDR3: CASSNTGLNLNYGYTF. The CDR3 DNA reads TGTGCCAGCAGCAACACCGGGCTCAATTTGAACTATGGCTACACCTTC. The chain employs TRBV3-1 and TRBJ1-2; no definite D call. Trimming shortened V by 5 bases and J by 2 bases, and 18 bases separated the two germline ends. The CDR3 sequence is 16 residues long. Germline loops: CDR1 LGHDT, CDR2 YNNKEL (reference sequence).

This clonotype occurred many times. The gene calls are TRBV7-9 and TRBJ2-1, with 8 bases fitting TRBD1. The CDR3 contains 15 residues. The trim removed 3 bases at V and 9 bases at J, leaving 10 bases unmatched. Germline lookup yields CDR1 SEHNR and CDR2 FQNEAQ (reference sequence). Here the CDR3 reads CASSLGQGALGEQFF. DNA of the CDR3: TGTGCCAGCAGCTTGGGGCAGGGGGCCCTAGGTGAGCAGTTCTTC.

There are a few counts of this clonotype. The chain links TRBV12-3 or TRBV12-4 to TRBJ2-7; TRBD2 matches at 10 bases. The J segment lost 2 bases and the V segment lost 5 bases, leaving 6 bases of the junction unmatched. CDR3 length: 15 amino acids. The CDR3 DNA follows: TGTGCCAGCAGTCCGGGACTAGCGTCTGCCTACGAGCAGTACTTC. It codes for CASSPGLASAYEQYF.

This chain uses TRBV6-2 or TRBV6-3 with TRBJ2-7, with D maybe TRBD2 (5 bases). From germline, CDR1 is MNHEY and CDR2 SVGEGT. The length of the CDR3 is 12 residues. Trimming stripped 10 bases from V and 6 bases from J, with 16 bases between. The CDR3 region has the DNA TGTGCCACCATGACCGGGGAGCGCGAGCAGTACTTC. It encodes CATMTGEREQYF.

This clonotype appeared a few times. The rearrangement joins TRBV29-1 to TRBJ2-2; D may match TRBD1 or TRBD2 (5 bases each). This CDR3 comprises 18 residues. Deletions cut 8 bases from V and 5 bases from J, with 30 bases between. Looked up from germline, CDR1 is SQVTM and CDR2 is ANQGSEA. The CDR3, as DNA: TGCAGCCCTTTGATATGGCGTCCGGGACCTTCCGGGACCGGGGAGCTGTTTTTT. Encoded protein: CSPLIWRPGPSGTGELFF.

The rearrangement links TRBV12-3 or TRBV12-4 to TRBJ2-4, with D possibly TRBD2 on 6 matching bases. The CDR3 extends over 14 amino acids. Deletions cut 6 bases from V and 5 bases from J, with 14 bases between. CDR3 loop: CASRRDATQNIQYF. The CDR3 DNA is TGTGCCAGCAGGCGGGACGCAACTCAAAACATTCAGTACTTC.

V gene TRBV2 combines with J gene TRBJ2-2, with 14 nucleotides matching TRBD2. The CDR3 consists of 17 residues. Germline assignment: CDR1 SNHLY and CDR2 FYNNEI. The ends lost 1 base at V and 5 bases at J; junction bases unmatched: 3. This chain's CDR3 is CASSEGGLAGETGELFF. In nucleotides, the CDR3 is TGTGCCAGCAGTGAAGGGGGACTAGCGGGAGAGACCGGGGAGCTGTTTTTT.

This chain links TRBV5-1 with TRBJ2-2; 7 nucleotides line up with TRBD1. Germline V lookup: CDR1 SGHRS, CDR2 YFSETQ. V trimming: 0 bases; J trimming: 6 bases; junction bases outside the gene matches: 5. The length of the CDR3 is 15 residues. CDR3 coding DNA: TGCGCCAGCAGCTTGGAGGGACAGTTTCCCGGGGAGCTGTTTTTT. Its protein is CASSLEGQFPGELFF.

This clonotype was detected only a few times. The rearrangement uses TRBV24-1 and TRBJ2-1, with TRBD1 matching 8 bases. CDR1 is KGHDR and CDR2 is SFDVKD in the germline V gene. V gave up 5 bases and J gave up 8 bases; unmatched junction bases: 16. The CDR3 length is 17 residues. CDR3 amino acids: CATSGRTGSLWTDEQFF. In DNA, the CDR3 is TGTGCCACCAGTGGTAGGACAGGGTCTCTGTGGACCGATGAGCAGTTCTTC.

This clonotype came up a few times. This rearrangement joins TRBV10-3 to TRBJ2-6, with a weak D call TRBD2 (5 bases). The CDR3 runs 15 residues. V was trimmed by 3 bases and J by 2 bases, leaving 8 bases between them. Germline V gene sequence: CDR1 ENHRY, CDR2 SYGVKD. The CDR3 DNA sequence: TGTGCCATCAGTGATAGCGTCGCTGGGGCCAACGTCCTGACTTTC. Its translation: CAISDSVAGANVLTF.